This T cell receptor beta chain comes out of a study of CD8+CD57+ T cells in acquired aplastic anemia. Study details: Across the sorted CD4+ and CD8+ cells, DNA amounts averaged roughly 3 ug.

The ends were cut back, 6 bases at V and 4 bases at J, with 17 bases in the middle. The CDR3 extends over 15 amino acids. Per the germline V gene, CDR1 is MDHEN and CDR2 is SYDVKM. Note on this clonotype: The CDR3 carries no conserved terminal phenylalanine or tryptophan, so it likely arises from a read error.

TCR beta VDJ and CDR3 profiling used genomic DNA as template. TCRdb re-analysed the reads in MiXCR, keeping a single row per CDR3 protein. This table holds around 170,000 distinct CDR3 sequences, 46% found once. This TCR came from a human donor in good health. The rearrangement links TRBV28 to TRBJ2-3; D is perhaps TRBD2 (5 bases). The specimen sequenced was sorted CD4+, CD8+, or CD8+CD57+ T cells (not recorded which) from PBMCs. The CDR3 loop is CASSRGSRKPDTQYL. The DNA for the CDR3 is TGTGCCAGCAGCCGCGGGTCCCGGAAGCCAGATACGCAGTATCTT.